Sequencing of this T cell receptor (beta chain) was carried out in a study of cytomegalovirus exposure and HLA in healthy donors. Findings and caveats of the study: Cytomegalovirus-associated status was assigned to 164 TCR beta chains.

Method: immunoSEQ multiplex PCR; TCRdb's copy keeps in-frame clones and lacks some. Of approximately 230,000 clones listed, roughly nine tenths are singletons. V was cut by 1 base and J by 6 bases, with 9 bases left in between. The CDR3 runs 13 residues. The germline gives CDR1 KGHSH, CDR2 LQKENI. There are a few counts of this clone. Its antigen is undetermined. This chain uses TRBV18 with TRBJ1-2, with D unresolved. The receptor was derived from a man aged 18 to 29 in good health and CMV-seropositive. The sequencing sample was made of PBMCs. CDR3 loop: CASSPLLGDGYTF. The CDR3 coding sequence is TGTGCCAGCTCACCACTCCTCGGCGATGGCTACACCTTC.